This T cell receptor beta chain was found in a study of blood T cell repertoires in COVID-19. The sample holds a few counts of this clone. J gave up 5 bases and V 6 bases, and 8 bases lay outside the gene matches. The CDR3 runs 16 residues. The germline CDR1 and CDR2 sequences are MDHEN and SYDVKM. The data were produced by immunoSEQ multiplex PCR, yet TCRdb's version contains in-frame clones alone and is incomplete. This table holds under 200,000 clones, 80% found once. This receptor was identified in an older woman who had recovered from COVID-19. The gene calls are TRBV28 and TRBJ2-5; 14 bases map to TRBD2. Source material: PBMCs or T cells enriched from blood (not recorded which). This CDR3 reads CASRGGLAGVRETQYF. CDR3 DNA sequence: TGTGCCAGCAGAGGGGGACTAGCGGGGGTGCGGGAGACCCAGTACTTC.